Listed below are T cell receptor beta chains from one sample, sequenced in a study of T cell responses to AZD1222 COVID-19 vaccine. TCRdb keeps only in-frame clones here, not all; method: immunoSEQ multiplex PCR. This table holds roughly 80,000 clones, 88% found once. The sequencing here drew on peripheral blood, taken on day 0 of MenACWY control vaccination. The receptors shown here come from an adult in good health. CDR3s include the opening cysteine and the closing phenylalanine or tryptophan. Fields, in order: D gene, J gene, V gene, clone size, CDR3 protein, CDR3 DNA. A D gene is named only where the DNA matches it firmly. Clone size is not always given. Where it is, it says once, few, many or a class for expanded clones.

D gene: NA
J gene: TRBJ1-5
V gene: TRBV5-8
clone size: NA
CDR3 protein: CASSLERGGQPQHF
CDR3 DNA: TGTGCCAGCAGCTTGGAGAGGGGGGGCCAGCCCCAGCATTTT

D gene: TRBD2
J gene: TRBJ2-3
V gene: TRBV5-1
clone size: NA
CDR3 protein: CASSLDSGGPTDTQYF
CDR3 DNA: TGCGCCAGCAGCTTGGATAGCGGGGGGCCCACAGATACGCAGTATTTT

D gene: NA
J gene: TRBJ2-7
V gene: TRBV5-1
clone size: NA
CDR3 protein: CASSLGQELYEQYF
CDR3 DNA: TGCGCCAGCAGCTTGGGACAGGAGCTCTACGAGCAGTACTTC

D gene: TRBD2
J gene: TRBJ2-1
V gene: TRBV29-1
clone size: NA
CDR3 protein: CSVASGGGHNEQFF
CDR3 DNA: TGCAGCGTCGCTAGCGGGGGGGGTCACAATGAGCAGTTCTTC

D gene: TRBD1
J gene: TRBJ1-2
V gene: TRBV6-6
clone size: NA
CDR3 protein: CASSPHRDRADWYGYTF
CDR3 DNA: TGTGCCAGCAGTCCACATCGGGACAGGGCGGATTGGTATGGCTACACCTTC

D gene: NA
J gene: TRBJ1-6
V gene: TRBV19
clone size: NA
CDR3 protein: CASSPDSTYSPLHF
CDR3 DNA: TGTGCCAGTAGTCCTGACAGCACTTATTCACCCCTCCACTTT

D gene: NA
J gene: TRBJ1-2
V gene: TRBV6-5
clone size: NA
CDR3 protein: CASSPGWGAGYTF
CDR3 DNA: TGTGCCAGCAGCCCCGGGTGGGGGGCTGGCTACACCTTC

D gene: NA
J gene: TRBJ1-1
V gene: TRBV15
clone size: NA
CDR3 protein: CATSMKSFMNTEAFF
CDR3 DNA: TGTGCCACCAGCATGAAGAGTTTCATGAACACTGAAGCTTTCTTT

D gene: NA
J gene: TRBJ1-1
V gene: TRBV12-3/TRBV12-4
clone size: NA
CDR3 protein: CASSSTGSVEAFF
CDR3 DNA: TGTGCCAGCAGCTCTACAGGCTCAGTTGAAGCTTTCTTT

D gene: NA
J gene: TRBJ2-7
V gene: TRBV30
clone size: once
CDR3 protein: CAWSVRVLEQYF
CDR3 DNA: TGTGCCTGGAGTGTAAGAGTGCTGGAGCAGTACTTC

D gene: NA
J gene: TRBJ1-2
V gene: TRBV11-2
clone size: once
CDR3 protein: CASSFSVTENYGYTF
CDR3 DNA: TGTGCCAGCAGCTTCTCTGTAACCGAGAACTATGGCTACACCTTC

D gene: TRBD1
J gene: TRBJ1-4
V gene: TRBV5-1
clone size: NA
CDR3 protein: CASSWRTGGSGEKLFF
CDR3 DNA: TGCGCCAGCAGCTGGAGGACAGGTGGCTCAGGTGAAAAACTGTTTTTT

D gene: NA
J gene: TRBJ1-1
V gene: TRBV28
clone size: NA
CDR3 protein: CASTSTYMNTEAFF
CDR3 DNA: TGTGCCAGCACCTCGACTTACATGAACACTGAAGCTTTCTTT

D gene: NA
J gene: TRBJ1-2
V gene: TRBV6-2/TRBV6-3
clone size: few
CDR3 protein: CASSLGVYGYTF
CDR3 DNA: TGTGCCAGCAGCCTAGGGGTTTATGGCTACACCTTC

D gene: TRBD2
J gene: TRBJ2-2
V gene: TRBV11-2
clone size: NA
CDR3 protein: CASNLGIGGTTGELFF
CDR3 DNA: TGTGCCAGCAACCTGGGTATCGGGGGGACCACCGGGGAGCTGTTTTTT

D gene: TRBD2
J gene: TRBJ2-3
V gene: TRBV28
clone size: NA
CDR3 protein: CASSKGSSGGGTQYF
CDR3 DNA: TGTGCCAGCAGTAAGGGGTCTAGCGGGGGAGGCACGCAGTATTTT

D gene: TRBD1
J gene: TRBJ1-2
V gene: TRBV19
clone size: NA
CDR3 protein: CASSSGDRDGYTF
CDR3 DNA: TGTGCCAGTAGTTCGGGAGACAGGGACGGCTACACCTTC

D gene: TRBD2
J gene: TRBJ2-3
V gene: TRBV2
clone size: once
CDR3 protein: CASSGTRQDTQYF
CDR3 DNA: TGTGCCAGCAGTGGGACTAGGCAAGATACGCAGTATTTT

D gene: NA
J gene: TRBJ2-7
V gene: TRBV19
clone size: NA
CDR3 protein: CASSQAYEQYF
CDR3 DNA: TGTGCCAGTAGCCAGGCCTACGAGCAGTACTTC

D gene: TRBD1
J gene: TRBJ1-1
V gene: TRBV7-9
clone size: NA
CDR3 protein: CASSSPWDREGTEAFF
CDR3 DNA: TGTGCCAGCAGCTCACCATGGGACAGGGAGGGCACTGAAGCTTTCTTT

D gene: TRBD2
J gene: TRBJ2-7
V gene: TRBV12-3/TRBV12-4
clone size: once
CDR3 protein: CASSLYGRNEQYF
CDR3 DNA: TGTGCCAGCAGTTTATACGGGAGGAACGAGCAGTACTTC

D gene: TRBD1
J gene: TRBJ1-2
V gene: TRBV29-1
clone size: NA
CDR3 protein: CSVLDRGGYGYTF
CDR3 DNA: TGCAGCGTCCTCGACAGGGGAGGCTATGGCTACACCTTC

D gene: NA
J gene: TRBJ1-1
V gene: TRBV19
clone size: NA
CDR3 protein: CASSRGSVNTEAFF
CDR3 DNA: TGTGCCAGTAGCCGAGGGAGCGTGAACACTGAAGCTTTCTTT

D gene: NA
J gene: TRBJ1-4
V gene: TRBV2
clone size: NA
CDR3 protein: CASTLQNEKLFF
CDR3 DNA: TGTGCCAGCACCCTACAGAATGAAAAACTGTTTTTT

D gene: NA
J gene: TRBJ1-1
V gene: TRBV6-5
clone size: NA
CDR3 protein: CASTLSVGGNTEAFF
CDR3 DNA: TGTGCCAGCACCTTATCGGTCGGGGGGAATACTGAAGCTTTCTTT

D gene: TRBD2
J gene: TRBJ2-5
V gene: TRBV6-1
clone size: NA
CDR3 protein: CASSVSIAGGQETQYF
CDR3 DNA: TGTGCCAGCAGTGTCTCAATAGCGGGGGGGCAAGAGACCCAGTACTTC

D gene: NA
J gene: TRBJ1-4
V gene: TRBV5-5
clone size: NA
CDR3 protein: CASSFGGTTTNEKLFF
CDR3 DNA: TGTGCCAGCAGCTTTGGGGGGACTACAACTAATGAAAAACTGTTTTTT

D gene: TRBD1
J gene: TRBJ2-2
V gene: TRBV10-3
clone size: NA
CDR3 protein: CAIGTGTGETGELFF
CDR3 DNA: TGTGCCATCGGAACCGGGACAGGGGAGACCGGGGAGCTGTTTTTT

D gene: TRBD1
J gene: TRBJ2-7
V gene: TRBV7-2
clone size: once
CDR3 protein: CASSFTSGQPYEQYF
CDR3 DNA: TGTGCCAGCAGCTTCACCTCGGGACAGCCCTACGAGCAGTACTTC

D gene: TRBD1
J gene: TRBJ2-2
V gene: TRBV7-7
clone size: NA
CDR3 protein: CASSSSGTGFTGELFF
CDR3 DNA: TGTGCTAGCAGCTCCTCCGGGACAGGGTTCACCGGGGAGCTGTTTTTT

D gene: TRBD1
J gene: TRBJ1-2
V gene: TRBV6-2/TRBV6-3
clone size: NA
CDR3 protein: CASSDRVNYGYTF
CDR3 DNA: TGTGCCAGCAGTGACAGGGTTAACTATGGCTACACCTTC

D gene: NA
J gene: TRBJ1-4
V gene: TRBV28
clone size: NA
CDR3 protein: CASSFRTTPEKLFF
CDR3 DNA: TGTGCCAGCAGTTTCAGGACCACCCCTGAAAAACTGTTTTTT

D gene: NA
J gene: TRBJ1-4
V gene: TRBV3-1/TRBV3-2
clone size: NA
CDR3 protein: CASSQGATLEKLFF
CDR3 DNA: TGTGCCAGCAGCCAAGGGGCGACACTTGAAAAACTGTTTTTT

D gene: TRBD1
J gene: TRBJ1-2
V gene: TRBV18
clone size: NA
CDR3 protein: CASSPPKQGGAPKGYTF
CDR3 DNA: TGTGCCAGCTCACCACCGAAGCAGGGGGGAGCCCCTAAGGGCTACACCTTC

D gene: TRBD1
J gene: TRBJ1-2
V gene: TRBV9
clone size: NA
CDR3 protein: CASSVGRGQGNYGYTF
CDR3 DNA: TGTGCCAGCAGCGTAGGGCGGGGACAGGGGAACTATGGCTACACCTTC

D gene: NA
J gene: TRBJ1-3
V gene: TRBV15
clone size: NA
CDR3 protein: CATSGDFSSGNTIYF
CDR3 DNA: TGTGCCACCAGCGGAGACTTCAGCTCTGGAAACACCATATATTTT

D gene: NA
J gene: TRBJ1-5
V gene: TRBV19
clone size: NA
CDR3 protein: CASSIGLQFSNQPQHF
CDR3 DNA: TGTGCCAGTAGTATAGGTCTCCAATTTAGCAATCAGCCCCAGCATTTT

D gene: TRBD1
J gene: TRBJ2-1
V gene: TRBV7-2
clone size: NA
CDR3 protein: CASTRPGQGFNEQFF
CDR3 DNA: TGTGCCAGCACCCGTCCCGGACAGGGGTTCAATGAGCAGTTCTTC

D gene: NA
J gene: TRBJ1-1
V gene: TRBV7-2
clone size: once
CDR3 protein: CASSLVDAGTTEAFF
CDR3 DNA: TGTGCCAGCAGCTTAGTTGATGCAGGGACAACTGAAGCTTTCTTT

D gene: TRBD2
J gene: TRBJ2-3
V gene: TRBV5-1
clone size: NA
CDR3 protein: CASSAAGTSGGDTQYF
CDR3 DNA: TGCGCCAGCAGCGCCGCCGGGACTAGCGGGGGGGATACGCAGTATTTT

D gene: TRBD1
J gene: TRBJ2-7
V gene: TRBV13
clone size: NA
CDR3 protein: CASSWPGTAAYEQYF
CDR3 DNA: TGTGCCAGCAGCTGGCCCGGGACAGCAGCCTACGAGCAGTACTTC

D gene: NA
J gene: TRBJ2-1
V gene: TRBV5-1
clone size: NA
CDR3 protein: CASSFLGGNEQFF
CDR3 DNA: TGCGCCAGCAGCTTTTTAGGAGGGAATGAGCAGTTCTTC

D gene: TRBD1
J gene: TRBJ2-7
V gene: TRBV3-1/TRBV3-2
clone size: NA
CDR3 protein: CASSQAGTGGEQYF
CDR3 DNA: TGTGCCAGCAGCCAAGCCGGGACAGGGGGAGAGCAGTACTTC